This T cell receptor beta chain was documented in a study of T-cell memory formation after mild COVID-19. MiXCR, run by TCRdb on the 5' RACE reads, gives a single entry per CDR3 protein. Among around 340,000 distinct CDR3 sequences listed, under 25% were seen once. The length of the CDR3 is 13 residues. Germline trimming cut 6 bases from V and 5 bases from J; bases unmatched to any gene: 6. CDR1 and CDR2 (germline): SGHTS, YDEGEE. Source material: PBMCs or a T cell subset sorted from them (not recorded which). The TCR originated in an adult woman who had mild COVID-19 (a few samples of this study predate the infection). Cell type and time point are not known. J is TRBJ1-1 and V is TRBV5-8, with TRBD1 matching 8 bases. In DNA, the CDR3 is TGTGCCAGCACCCGGACAGGGCCAACTGAAGCTTTCTTT. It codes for CASTRTGPTEAFF.